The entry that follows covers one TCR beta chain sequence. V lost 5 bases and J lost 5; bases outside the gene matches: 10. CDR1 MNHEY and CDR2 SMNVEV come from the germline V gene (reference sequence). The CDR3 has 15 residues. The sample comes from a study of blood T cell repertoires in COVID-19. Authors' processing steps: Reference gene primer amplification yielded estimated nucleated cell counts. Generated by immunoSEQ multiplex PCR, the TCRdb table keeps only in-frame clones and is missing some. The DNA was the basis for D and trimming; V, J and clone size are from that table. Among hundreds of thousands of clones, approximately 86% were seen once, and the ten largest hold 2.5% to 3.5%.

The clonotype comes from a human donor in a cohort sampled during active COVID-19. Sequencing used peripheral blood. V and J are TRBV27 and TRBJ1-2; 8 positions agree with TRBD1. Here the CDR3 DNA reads TGTGCCAGCAGTCCCCGGGACAGGACAAAGTATGGCTACACCTTC. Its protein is CASSPRDRTKYGYTF.